Listed below are T cell receptor beta chains from one sample, sequenced in a study of blood T cells in healthy people across ages. TCRdb reprocessed the 5' RACE reads via MiXCR and lists one record per CDR3 protein. The sample lists some 760,000 distinct CDR3 sequences; 20% to 30% were seen once. The sample also formed part of further work on T cells of mothers and their children.

Sequencing was performed on blood. All receptors come from a boy under 18 in good health. Both conserved end residues are part of each CDR3. Fields, in order: V gene, J gene, D gene, clone size, CDR3 DNA, CDR3 protein. D genes are given only for firm matches. Clone size is given for some rows only: seen once, a few or many times, or a class if the clone is expanded.

>TRBV4-1|TRBJ1-4|.|few
TGCGCCAGCAGCCGGAATCAGAATGAAAAACTGTTTTTT
CASSRNQNEKLFF
>TRBV25-1|TRBJ2-7|TRBD1|few
TGTGCCAGCAGTCACGGACAGGTGGGGGCCTACGAGCAGTACTTC
CASSHGQVGAYEQYF
>TRBV12-3/TRBV12-4|TRBJ2-7|.|few
TGTGCCAGCACCATGGGGGCGAGCTCCTACGAGCAGTACTTC
CASTMGASSYEQYF
>TRBV29-1|TRBJ2-5|.|.
TGCAGCGTCCTAAACACCGAAGAGACCCAGTACTTC
CSVLNTEETQYF
>TRBV4-1|TRBJ2-6|TRBD1|.
TGCGCCAGCAGCCTTGGGACAGGGGGACCCAACGTCCTGACTTTC
CASSLGTGGPNVLTF
>TRBV18|TRBJ2-3|.|.
TGTGCCAGCTCACCACGGGAGCCAGATACGCAGTATTTT
CASSPREPDTQYF
>TRBV7-9|TRBJ2-5|.|few
TGTGCCAGCAGCTTATCCACTCAAGAGACCCAGTACTTC
CASSLSTQETQYF
>TRBV9|TRBJ2-5|TRBD2|.
TGTGCCAGCAGCGTAGGCGGGGGGGCCGGAGAGACCCAGTACTTC
CASSVGGGAGETQYF
>TRBV7-2|TRBJ2-7|TRBD1|.
TGTGCCAGCAACGCACCCGGGACAGGGGCCTACGAGCAGTACTTC
CASNAPGTGAYEQYF
>TRBV20-1|TRBJ2-5|.|few
TGCAGTGCTAGAGATAACTGGGCTACCAAAGAGACCCAGTACTTC
CSARDNWATKETQYF
>TRBV5-1|TRBJ2-7|TRBD1|.
TGCGCCAGCAGCTTGGGGCTGACAGGGAACCATTACGAGCAGTACTTC
CASSLGLTGNHYEQYF
>TRBV7-8|TRBJ2-5|.|.
TGTGCCAGCAGCGGACGGACACCTGAGGATACCCAGTACTTC
CASSGRTPEDTQYF
>TRBV28|TRBJ2-6|.|.
TGTGCCAGCAGTTTGTCTTTTGGTGGACGGGCGTCTGGGGCCAACGTCCTGACTTTC
CASSLSFGGRASGANVLTF
>TRBV20-1|TRBJ2-1|TRBD1|.
TGCAGTGCTAGAGTTGTTAACAGGGGCAATGAGCAGTTCTTC
CSARVVNRGNEQFF
>TRBV29-1|TRBJ2-5|.|few
TGCAGCGTTCAGAACAGGGACCAAGAGACCCAGTACTTC
CSVQNRDQETQYF
>TRBV20-1|TRBJ1-1|.|few
TGCAGTGCTCCCGAGGATTTGACAGGTCGCACTGAAGCTTTCTTT
CSAPEDLTGRTEAFF
>TRBV29-1|TRBJ2-7|.|.
TGCAGCGTTCGGGGAAGGGTCTCCTACGAGCAGTACTTC
CSVRGRVSYEQYF
>TRBV20-1|TRBJ2-1|.|.
TGCAGTGCTAGTATTCATACCGGATTCGATGAGCAGTTCTTC
CSASIHTGFDEQFF
>TRBV24-1|TRBJ2-7|TRBD1|.
TGTGCCACCAGTGGAGGGACAGCCTACGAGCAGTACTTC
CATSGGTAYEQYF
>TRBV15|TRBJ2-5|.|few
TGTGCCACCAGCACTTTCTTGGACCGCGGAGAGACCCAGTACTTC
CATSTFLDRGETQYF
>TRBV7-8|TRBJ2-7|TRBD2|few
TGTGCCAGCAGCTTACCCCCGGGGGGGGTCCGCTACGAGCAGTACTTC
CASSLPPGGVRYEQYF
>TRBV6-5|TRBJ2-5|TRBD2|.
TGTGCCAGCAGTCAGGGACTAGCGGTAGGGGAGACCCAGTACTTC
CASSQGLAVGETQYF
>TRBV20-1|TRBJ2-7|.|few
TGCAGTGCTAGAGTTATTCCAGGGGCCCCCTACGAGCAGTACTTC
CSARVIPGAPYEQYF
>TRBV29-1|TRBJ2-1|TRBD2|.
TGCAGCGTTGAAGATGGGACTAGCTACAATGAGCAGTTCTTC
CSVEDGTSYNEQFF
>TRBV5-1|TRBJ2-7|.|.
TGCGCCAGCAGCTTGGAGGACACCACGTTCTACGAGCAGTACTTC
CASSLEDTTFYEQYF
>TRBV20-1|TRBJ2-1|TRBD2|.
TGCAGTGCTAGAGCCCTTAGCGGGTCCCACAATGAGCAGTTCTTC
CSARALSGSHNEQFF
>TRBV5-1|TRBJ2-5|.|.
TGCGCCAGCAGCTTACTATTCCCAGGCCACCGCCAAGAGACCCAGTACTTC
CASSLLFPGHRQETQYF
>TRBV15|TRBJ2-7|.|few
TGTGCCACCAGCAGAGAAGGGACGCCATGGGAGCAGTACTTC
CATSREGTPWEQYF
>TRBV29-1|TRBJ1-5|TRBD1|.
TGCAGCGTTGGACAGGGAGATCAGCCCCAGCATTTT
CSVGQGDQPQHF
>TRBV7-9|TRBJ2-5|.|few
TGTGCCAGCAGCTCCCGGGGCACAGGGCCAGAGACCCAGTACTTC
CASSSRGTGPETQYF
>TRBV2|TRBJ2-5|.|.
TGTGCCAGCAGATACCACCAGGGAGGAGAGACCCAGTACTTC
CASRYHQGGETQYF
>TRBV11-2|TRBJ2-1|TRBD1|few
TGTGCCAGCAGCCCGACAGGGGGTAGCAATGAGCAGTTCTTC
CASSPTGGSNEQFF
>TRBV29-1|TRBJ2-5|.|.
TGCAGCGTTGAGTACACAGTACAAGAGACCCAGTACTTC
CSVEYTVQETQYF
>TRBV7-9|TRBJ2-3|TRBD1|.
TGTGCCAGCAGCAAGACGACAGGGGTTAAGGGAAAGGGTGAGGCAGATACGCAGTATTTT
CASSKTTGVKGKGEADTQYF
>TRBV5-6|TRBJ2-6|TRBD1|few
TGTGCCAGCAAGGGACAGGGGGCATCTGGGGCCAACGTCCTGACTTTC
CASKGQGASGANVLTF
>TRBV12-3/TRBV12-4|TRBJ2-1|.|.
TGTGCCAGCAGTTCCCTGGGAGCAGCGGAGACCTACAATGAGCAGTTCTTC
CASSSLGAAETYNEQFF
>TRBV27|TRBJ1-2|TRBD1|few
TGTGCCGGAAAGACCTGGGGACAGGAGGTCTATGGCTACACCTTC
CAGKTWGQEVYGYTF